These T cell receptor beta chains were read from a single sample in a study of STAT5B mutations in CD4+ large granular lymphocyte leukemia. Measured with immunoSEQ multiplex PCR; TCRdb has only the in-frame clones, and not every one. In the table there are around 33,000 clones, about 91% of which are singletons. Sequencing was performed on CD4+ T cells from blood buffy coats. The source of these receptors is a human donor in good health. The CDR3 runs from the conserved cysteine through the conserved F or W. A D gene is named only where the DNA matches it firmly.

d_call	v_call	j_call	cdr3_nt	cdr3_aa
.	TRBV6-1	TRBJ1-6	TGTGCCAGCAGGTCGGGGCAACCAAATTCACCCCTCCACTTT	CASRSGQPNSPLHF
.	TRBV6-5	TRBJ2-5	TGTGCCAGCAGTTACTCTGCGGCCCAGGCTCAAGAGACCCAGTACTTC	CASSYSAAQAQETQYF
.	TRBV5-1	TRBJ2-3	TGCGCCAGCAGCTTGGTAGCCTGGGGCACAGATACGCAGTATTTT	CASSLVAWGTDTQYF
.	TRBV5-1	TRBJ2-2	TGCGCCAGCAGCTTGTTTTCAGGGGGGGCAACCGGGGAGCTGTTTTTT	CASSLFSGGATGELFF
TRBD2	TRBV11-2	TRBJ2-1	TGTGCCAGCAGCTTCCCAATAGCGGGGGCTCTCAATGAGCAGTTCTTC	CASSFPIAGALNEQFF
TRBD2	TRBV2	TRBJ2-5	TGTGCCAGCAGTGAAGGATATAGCGGGGGGGCCCGGGAGACCCAGTACTTC	CASSEGYSGGARETQYF
TRBD1	TRBV11-3	TRBJ2-5	TGTGCCAGCAGCTCGGCCCTTAGGGACAGAGAAGAGACCCAGTACTTC	CASSSALRDREETQYF
.	TRBV5-1	TRBJ1-2	TGCGCCAGCTCGGGCAGGTCCGGAGCTAACTATGGCTACACCTTC	CASSGRSGANYGYTF
.	TRBV7-9	TRBJ2-3	TGTGCCAGCAGCTCCTCTCCGGGACTCCGCACAGATACGCAGTATTTT	CASSSSPGLRTDTQYF
.	TRBV4-3	TRBJ2-6	TGCGCCAGCAGCCAAAAGGGCTCTGGGGCCAACGTCCTGACTTTC	CASSQKGSGANVLTF
.	TRBV5-1	TRBJ1-1	TGCGCCAGCAGCCCCACCAGAGGCAGGGCGATGTCTGAAGCTTTCTTT	CASSPTRGRAMSEAFF
.	TRBV13	TRBJ1-1	TGTGCCAGCAGCTTAGGGTTCGGAGTTGGAATGAACACTGAAGCTTTCTTT	CASSLGFGVGMNTEAFF
.	TRBV19	TRBJ1-2	TGTGCCAGTAGTCACCTCAACACCGGGAACTATGGCTACACCTTC	CASSHLNTGNYGYTF